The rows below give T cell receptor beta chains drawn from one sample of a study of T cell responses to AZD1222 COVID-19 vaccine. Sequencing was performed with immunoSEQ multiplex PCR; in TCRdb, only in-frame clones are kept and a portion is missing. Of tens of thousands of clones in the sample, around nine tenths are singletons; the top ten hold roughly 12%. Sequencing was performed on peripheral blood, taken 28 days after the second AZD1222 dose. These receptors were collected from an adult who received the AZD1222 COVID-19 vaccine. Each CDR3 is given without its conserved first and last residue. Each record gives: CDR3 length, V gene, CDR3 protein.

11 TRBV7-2 ASSHKHGYEQY
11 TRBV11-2 ASSLETGTGRF
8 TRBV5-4 ASSSDGYT
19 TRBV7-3 ASSPRVGTSGAATNTGELF
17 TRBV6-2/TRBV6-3 ASSYSSSQGSLGNQPQH
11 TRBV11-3 ASSSPGGAEAF
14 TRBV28 ASSRPGSGLTTEAF
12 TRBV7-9 ASSLAGLTYEQY
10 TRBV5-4 ASSFLPGELF
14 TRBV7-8 ASSQRTGTGIYGYT
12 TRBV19 ASYPGGAWYGYT
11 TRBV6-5 ASRGPGQGAST
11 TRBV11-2 ASPNAGARGYT
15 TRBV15 ATSRSRGDPLNTEAF
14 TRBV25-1 ASSPHTGQGTETQY
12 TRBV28 ASSSHEAGDGYT
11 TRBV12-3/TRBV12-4 ASSTGANYGYT
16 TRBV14 ASSKGLAGPLSTDTQY
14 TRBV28 ASSSNPSGAGKTQY
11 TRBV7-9 ASSLGQGNGYT
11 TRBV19 ASRTERAYGYT
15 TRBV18 ASSPAGGGHSGNTIY
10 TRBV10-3 AIGVIDSEQY
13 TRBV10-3 AISGGGNSNYGYT
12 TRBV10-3 AISDRQLQGGYT
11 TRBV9 ASSVGIAGEQY
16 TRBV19 ASSPRDNRPSRNQPQH
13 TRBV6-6 ASSWQGRYTGELF
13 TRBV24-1 ATSDPTGPQETQY
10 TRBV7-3 ASSSITGKQY
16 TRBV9 ASSPSDRVSSGANVLT
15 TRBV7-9 ASSHGWGQGFNQPQH
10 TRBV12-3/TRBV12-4 ASSTTGVIQF
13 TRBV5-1 ASSSGGAAGNTIY
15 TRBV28 ASSISGFSRGYNEQF
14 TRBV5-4 ASSSGRQRTKETQY
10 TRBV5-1 ASSLNGQPQH
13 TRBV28 ASREGGGRHTEAF
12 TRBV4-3 ASSQDRVGEKLF
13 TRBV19 ASSILGTGGVEQY
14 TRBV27 ASSFPGLAGGNEQF
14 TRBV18 ASSPQGQRGGNTIY
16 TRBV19 ASSPLDRGLSGANVLT
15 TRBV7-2 ASSPGLAGAYFYEQY
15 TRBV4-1 ASSHRGLAGNTGELF